This note documents a single T cell receptor (beta chain) sequence. The target antigen is unknown. Assay used: immunoSEQ multiplex PCR; TCRdb lists only in-frame clones, some missing. The repertoire holds about 40,000 clones, with approximately 90% as singletons. The V gene's germline CDR1 is SGDLS and CDR2 YYNGEE. The V end lost 0 bases, the J end lost 4 bases, and 14 bases lay between the germline ends. This CDR3 has 16 residues. This specimen belongs to a study of OX40 agonist ivuxolimab in advanced cancers. Findings and caveats of the study: There was clonal expansion of CD4+ and CD8+ blood T cells by week 6 at 0.1 to 3.0 mg/kg.

The chain combines TRBV9 with TRBJ2-1; D uncertain. Sequencing used CD4+ or CD8+ T cells sorted from blood, obtained in a trial of the OX40 agonist ivuxolimab. The TCR comes from an adult with an advanced solid tumor such as melanoma, head and neck, liver or kidney cancer. CDR3 residues: CASSVEGLWQYNEQFF. The CDR3 region has the DNA TGTGCCAGCAGCGTAGAGGGATTGTGGCAATACAATGAGCAGTTCTTC.